These T cell receptor beta chains were read from a single sample in a study of T cell responses to AZD1222 COVID-19 vaccine. Sequencing was performed with immunoSEQ multiplex PCR; in TCRdb, only in-frame clones are kept and a portion is missing. This sample has under 150,000 clones; about 91% occur once, and the top ten carry about a tenth. Sequencing was performed on peripheral blood, taken 28 days after the second AZD1222 dose. Receptor source: an adult who received the AZD1222 COVID-19 vaccine. Both conserved end residues are part of each CDR3. The order of the fields is V gene, clone size, D gene, J gene, CDR3 DNA, CDR3 protein. A D gene is named only where the DNA matches it firmly. For some rows the clone size is stated as once, few or many, or as a class when expanded; others skip it.

V gene: TRBV18; clone size: .; D gene: .; J gene: TRBJ1-1; CDR3 DNA: TGTGCCAGCTCACCAGACCCAGACACTGAAGCTTTCTTT; CDR3 protein: CASSPDPDTEAFF
V gene: TRBV2; clone size: .; D gene: .; J gene: TRBJ1-5; CDR3 DNA: TGTGCCAGCAAAGTGGCCGGAGGGAATCAGCCCCAGCATTTT; CDR3 protein: CASKVAGGNQPQHF
V gene: TRBV4-3; clone size: .; D gene: .; J gene: TRBJ2-1; CDR3 DNA: TGCGCCAGCAGCCAAGAGTTCGGGCTAGCGCTCAATGAGCAGTTCTTC; CDR3 protein: CASSQEFGLALNEQFF
V gene: TRBV11-1; clone size: .; D gene: .; J gene: TRBJ2-2; CDR3 DNA: TGTGCCAGCAGCTTAGCGGGCAGCTCCACCGGGGAGCTGTTTTTT; CDR3 protein: CASSLAGSSTGELFF
V gene: TRBV7-8; clone size: .; D gene: .; J gene: TRBJ1-5; CDR3 DNA: TGTGCCAGCAGCTGGGGTCAGCCCCAGCATTTT; CDR3 protein: CASSWGQPQHF
V gene: TRBV5-1; clone size: .; D gene: TRBD1; J gene: TRBJ1-4; CDR3 DNA: TGCGCCAGCAGCGGAACAGGGGCCTCTGAGGAAAAACTGTTTTTT; CDR3 protein: CASSGTGASEEKLFF
V gene: TRBV10-3; clone size: once; D gene: TRBD1; J gene: TRBJ1-1; CDR3 DNA: TGTGCCATCACCGGACAGGGGACGCGGAACACTGAAGCTTTCTTT; CDR3 protein: CAITGQGTRNTEAFF
V gene: TRBV5-1; clone size: .; D gene: TRBD1; J gene: TRBJ1-1; CDR3 DNA: TGCGCCAGCAGTTTCGGGACAGGGGGGGACCACCCTGAAGCTTTCTTT; CDR3 protein: CASSFGTGGDHPEAFF
V gene: TRBV9; clone size: once; D gene: .; J gene: TRBJ1-4; CDR3 DNA: TGTGCCAGCAGCCCGAAGACCCGAGAAAAACTGTTTTTT; CDR3 protein: CASSPKTREKLFF
V gene: TRBV27; clone size: .; D gene: .; J gene: TRBJ1-3; CDR3 DNA: TGTGCCAGCAGTTCCCGGGGGGGTGGCAGGGGCCCTGGAAACACCATATATTTT; CDR3 protein: CASSSRGGGRGPGNTIYF
V gene: TRBV7-9; clone size: .; D gene: TRBD1; J gene: TRBJ1-3; CDR3 DNA: TGTGCCAGCAGCCAAGGGACAGGGGCTGGAAACACCATATATTTT; CDR3 protein: CASSQGTGAGNTIYF
V gene: TRBV5-1; clone size: .; D gene: .; J gene: TRBJ1-1; CDR3 DNA: TGCGCCAGCAGCTTGGAGTCAGGAAAAGCTTTCTTT; CDR3 protein: CASSLESGKAFF
V gene: TRBV24-1; clone size: .; D gene: TRBD1; J gene: TRBJ1-5; CDR3 DNA: TGTGCCACCAGTGATGGACAGGGAAGCCAGCCCCAGCATTTT; CDR3 protein: CATSDGQGSQPQHF
V gene: TRBV2; clone size: .; D gene: TRBD1; J gene: TRBJ2-1; CDR3 DNA: TGTGCCAGCAAAGTGGACAGGGGGTCCTACAATGAGCAGTTCTTC; CDR3 protein: CASKVDRGSYNEQFF
V gene: TRBV20-1; clone size: .; D gene: .; J gene: TRBJ2-1; CDR3 DNA: TGCAGTGCACGTAACAATGAGCAGTTCTTC; CDR3 protein: CSARNNEQFF
V gene: TRBV7-3; clone size: .; D gene: .; J gene: TRBJ1-1; CDR3 DNA: TGTGCCAGCAGCCCCGGGTTCCGGTTTGAAGCTTTCTTT; CDR3 protein: CASSPGFRFEAFF
V gene: TRBV19; clone size: .; D gene: .; J gene: TRBJ1-2; CDR3 DNA: TGTGCCAGTATCTCCTTGGGGGGAGTAGATGGCTACACCTTC; CDR3 protein: CASISLGGVDGYTF
V gene: TRBV4-1; clone size: .; D gene: TRBD1; J gene: TRBJ2-5; CDR3 DNA: TGCGCCAGCAGCCACCTTATCTTGGGACAGGGGCAAGAGACCCAGTACTTC; CDR3 protein: CASSHLILGQGQETQYF
V gene: TRBV30; clone size: .; D gene: .; J gene: TRBJ2-5; CDR3 DNA: TGTGCCTGGAGTGTACGTCTAGGGGAGACCCAGTACTTC; CDR3 protein: CAWSVRLGETQYF
V gene: TRBV29-1; clone size: .; D gene: TRBD2; J gene: TRBJ2-1; CDR3 DNA: TGCAGCGTTGACCCGGGACTAGGGAGATACAATGAGCAGTTCTTC; CDR3 protein: CSVDPGLGRYNEQFF
V gene: TRBV7-8; clone size: .; D gene: TRBD1; J gene: TRBJ1-2; CDR3 DNA: TGTGCCAGCAGCTCCCCGGGACAGGGTTTCTACACCTTC; CDR3 protein: CASSSPGQGFYTF
V gene: TRBV20-1; clone size: .; D gene: .; J gene: TRBJ2-1; CDR3 DNA: TGCAGTGCTATAGAGGGAGACTATAAGTTCTTC; CDR3 protein: CSAIEGDYKFF
V gene: TRBV2; clone size: .; D gene: .; J gene: TRBJ2-3; CDR3 DNA: TGTGCCAGCAAGGGCGGGACGAGGCCCACAGATACGCAGTATTTT; CDR3 protein: CASKGGTRPTDTQYF
V gene: TRBV7-9; clone size: .; D gene: .; J gene: TRBJ2-1; CDR3 DNA: TGTGCCAGCAGCGCACCAAACCTAGGGGCGGGGAGCGTCTACAATGAGCAGTTCTTC; CDR3 protein: CASSAPNLGAGSVYNEQFF
V gene: TRBV11-2; clone size: .; D gene: .; J gene: TRBJ1-5; CDR3 DNA: TGTGCCAGCAGCTTGTCTGAGCATCAGCCCCAGCATTTT; CDR3 protein: CASSLSEHQPQHF
V gene: TRBV2; clone size: .; D gene: TRBD1; J gene: TRBJ1-1; CDR3 DNA: TGTGCCAGCTCCGTCACTACAGGGGTGGACACTGAAGCTTTCTTT; CDR3 protein: CASSVTTGVDTEAFF
V gene: TRBV6-2/TRBV6-3; clone size: .; D gene: .; J gene: TRBJ1-1; CDR3 DNA: TGTGCCAGCAGTTACAGGGCCACGAACACTGAAGCTTTCTTT; CDR3 protein: CASSYRATNTEAFF
V gene: TRBV18; clone size: .; D gene: .; J gene: TRBJ1-3; CDR3 DNA: TGTGCCAGCTCACCAGGGGGCCCTGGAAACACCATATATTTT; CDR3 protein: CASSPGGPGNTIYF
V gene: TRBV2; clone size: .; D gene: .; J gene: TRBJ1-2; CDR3 DNA: TGTGCCAGCAGTGAAGCGCTATCTGGCTACACCTTC; CDR3 protein: CASSEALSGYTF
V gene: TRBV7-9; clone size: .; D gene: .; J gene: TRBJ1-3; CDR3 DNA: TGTGCCAGCAGCTTAGCGAAGGGAGGCTTCTCTGGAAACACCATATATTTT; CDR3 protein: CASSLAKGGFSGNTIYF
V gene: TRBV5-4; clone size: .; D gene: .; J gene: TRBJ1-1; CDR3 DNA: TGTGCCAGCAGCGCCCTCCCAAGGGGCACTGAAGCTTTCTTT; CDR3 protein: CASSALPRGTEAFF
V gene: TRBV7-8; clone size: .; D gene: .; J gene: TRBJ2-7; CDR3 DNA: TGTGCCAGCAGCTTAGTAAGCGTACCCGAGCAGTACTTC; CDR3 protein: CASSLVSVPEQYF
V gene: TRBV7-9; clone size: medium-sized; D gene: .; J gene: TRBJ1-1; CDR3 DNA: TGTGCCAGCACCTTAAATGGAGTTAGCACTGAAGCTTTCTTT; CDR3 protein: CASTLNGVSTEAFF
V gene: TRBV12-5; clone size: .; D gene: .; J gene: TRBJ1-5; CDR3 DNA: TGTGCTAGTGGTTTGGTACTAGTACCAGGGTCGGCGGGGGGTCAGCCCCAGCATTTT; CDR3 protein: CASGLVLVPGSAGGQPQHF
V gene: TRBV6-5; clone size: .; D gene: .; J gene: TRBJ1-5; CDR3 DNA: TGTGCCGCGGGGGGGAATCAGCCCCAGCATTTT; CDR3 protein: CAAGGNQPQHF
V gene: TRBV4-2; clone size: .; D gene: .; J gene: TRBJ2-1; CDR3 DNA: TGTGCCAGCAGCCCGTCCCTAGCGTCCTACAATGAGCAGTTCTTC; CDR3 protein: CASSPSLASYNEQFF
V gene: TRBV5-1; clone size: .; D gene: .; J gene: TRBJ2-7; CDR3 DNA: TGCGCCAGCAGCCCCGGTCGGTCCTACGAGCAGTACTTC; CDR3 protein: CASSPGRSYEQYF
V gene: TRBV29-1; clone size: .; D gene: .; J gene: TRBJ1-1; CDR3 DNA: TGCAGCGTTGATGTTCGGGGGAACACTGAAGCTTTCTTT; CDR3 protein: CSVDVRGNTEAFF
V gene: TRBV23-1; clone size: .; D gene: TRBD2; J gene: TRBJ2-7; CDR3 DNA: TGCGCCAGCACCCTGACTAGCGGGGTCTCCGAGCAGTACTTC; CDR3 protein: CASTLTSGVSEQYF
V gene: TRBV5-4; clone size: .; D gene: .; J gene: TRBJ2-7; CDR3 DNA: TGTGCCAGCAGCTTGGGTATCTCCTACGAGCAGTACTTC; CDR3 protein: CASSLGISYEQYF
V gene: TRBV7-7; clone size: .; D gene: TRBD1; J gene: TRBJ2-5; CDR3 DNA: TGTGCTAGCAGCTTAGGGACCGCAGGGGGTAGGGAGACCCAGTACTTC; CDR3 protein: CASSLGTAGGRETQYF
V gene: TRBV6-4; clone size: .; D gene: TRBD1; J gene: TRBJ1-1; CDR3 DNA: TGTGCCAGCAGTGCCGGACAGGGCGAAGCTTTCTTT; CDR3 protein: CASSAGQGEAFF
V gene: TRBV4-1; clone size: once; D gene: .; J gene: TRBJ2-1; CDR3 DNA: TGCGCCAGCAGCCAAGATCTCGTGGGCCAAACCTCCTACAATGAGCAGTTCTTC; CDR3 protein: CASSQDLVGQTSYNEQFF
V gene: TRBV19; clone size: .; D gene: .; J gene: TRBJ2-3; CDR3 DNA: TGTGCCAGTAGTAATGTGGGAGCCCCGTATTTT; CDR3 protein: CASSNVGAPYF
V gene: TRBV5-1; clone size: .; D gene: TRBD1; J gene: TRBJ1-1; CDR3 DNA: TGCGCCAGCAGCTCTGGACAGGGTAGGACTGAAGCTTTCTTT; CDR3 protein: CASSSGQGRTEAFF
V gene: TRBV7-2; clone size: .; D gene: .; J gene: TRBJ1-2; CDR3 DNA: TGTGCCAGCAGCTTCGGCAGGGGATCTGGCTACACCTTC; CDR3 protein: CASSFGRGSGYTF
V gene: TRBV15; clone size: .; D gene: .; J gene: TRBJ1-2; CDR3 DNA: TGTGCCACCAGCACCTCACAGGGAGGGGGCTACACCTTC; CDR3 protein: CATSTSQGGGYTF
V gene: TRBV7-2; clone size: .; D gene: .; J gene: TRBJ1-6; CDR3 DNA: TGTGCCAGCAGCCCCAGGCGTAATTCACCCCTCCACTTT; CDR3 protein: CASSPRRNSPLHF
V gene: TRBV6-6; clone size: .; D gene: TRBD1; J gene: TRBJ2-5; CDR3 DNA: TGTGCCAGCAGTTACTCGATGGACAGGGGAGAGACCCAGTACTTC; CDR3 protein: CASSYSMDRGETQYF
V gene: TRBV6-2/TRBV6-3; clone size: few; D gene: .; J gene: TRBJ2-7; CDR3 DNA: TGTGCCAGCAGTTACCAGGGAAGCGAGCAGTACTTC; CDR3 protein: CASSYQGSEQYF
V gene: TRBV6-5; clone size: .; D gene: .; J gene: TRBJ1-3; CDR3 DNA: TGTGCCAGCAGTTCGACAGAGGCGGGAAACACCATATATTTT; CDR3 protein: CASSSTEAGNTIYF
V gene: TRBV7-2; clone size: .; D gene: TRBD1; J gene: TRBJ2-2; CDR3 DNA: TGTGCCAGCAGCTTTCGGACAGGGGGCAGCGGGGAGCTGTTTTTT; CDR3 protein: CASSFRTGGSGELFF
V gene: TRBV18; clone size: .; D gene: .; J gene: TRBJ1-5; CDR3 DNA: TGTGCCAGCTCACAGGGCCCCAGCAATCAGCCCCAGCATTTT; CDR3 protein: CASSQGPSNQPQHF
V gene: TRBV6-5; clone size: .; D gene: TRBD1; J gene: TRBJ1-3; CDR3 DNA: TGTGCCAGCAGTCGAACCAAGACAGGGAAGGACACCATATATTTT; CDR3 protein: CASSRTKTGKDTIYF